A single sample gave rise to the 28 T cell receptor beta chains below, sequenced in a study of cytomegalovirus exposure and HLA in healthy donors. The table came from immunoSEQ multiplex PCR; TCRdb's copy has only in-frame clones and leaves some out. Of about 120,000 clones listed, 85% to 90% were seen once; the top ten hold 1.1%. Sequenced: PBMCs. The receptors here all came from a woman aged 18 to 35 in good health and CMV-seronegative.

The table lists this clone with a count of one. The chain joins TRBV7-7 to TRBJ2-1; TRBD2 matches 8 bases. The junction had 14 bases not matched to a gene; V was cut back by 5 bases and J by 8 bases. Germline CDR1 and CDR2: SSHAT and FNYEAQ (reference sequence). This CDR3 contains 16 residues. The CDR3 nucleotides are TGTGCCAGCAGCGCCCAACCGGGACTAGGCAACGATGAGCAGTTCTTC. It translates to CASSAQPGLGNDEQFF.

The chain employs TRBV28 and TRBJ1-2; 9 bases agree with TRBD1. CDR3 length: 14 amino acids. Germline-derived CDR1 and CDR2 are MDHEN and SYDVKM. Unmatched junction bases numbered 9, after V lost 6 bases and J lost 7 bases. The CDR3 DNA follows: TGTGCCAGCAGCCCTAGCGACAGGGGGGGTGGCTACACCTTC. Protein product: CASSPSDRGGGYTF.

This chain connects TRBV9 to TRBJ2-7; no definite D call. Germline CDR1 SGDLS, CDR2 YYNGEE. The CDR3 has 15 residues. V shed 0 bases and J shed 0 bases, with 10 bases lying between them. In DNA, the CDR3 is TGTGCCAGCAGCGTAGTCGGCGGAAACTCCTACGAGCAGTACTTC. Protein: CASSVVGGNSYEQYF. Drawing the rest from reference TRBV9 and TRBJ2-7, the complete variable domain is DSGVTQTPKHLITATGQRVTLRCSPRSGDLSVYWYQQSLDQGLQFLIQYYNGEERAKGNILERFSAQQFPDLHSELNLSSLELGDSALYFCASSVVGGNSYEQYFGPGTRLTVT.

The chain recombines TRBV19 with TRBJ1-5; D remains ambiguous. Per germline, CDR1 LNHDA and CDR2 SQIVND (reference sequence). This CDR3 is built from 15 residues. Trimming removed 7 bases from V and 7 bases from J, with 20 bases in between. CDR3 sequence (DNA): TGTGCCAGTACGCCCCGTTTGTGGCGGATCCAGCCCCAGCATTTT. Translated, it gives CASTPRLWRIQPQHF.

This clone was observed a handful of times. This CDR3 is CASSFSITEAFF. In DNA form, the CDR3 reads TGTGCCAGCAGCTTTTCAATCACTGAAGCTTTCTTT. The V call is TRBV7-9, the J call TRBJ1-1; the D is unclear. Trimming pared 3 bases from V and 4 bases from J, leaving 6 bases between. This CDR3 spans 12 amino acids. Per the germline V gene, CDR1 is SEHNR and CDR2 is FQNEAQ (reference sequence).

V gene TRBV30 combines with J gene TRBJ2-1, with 8 bases fitting TRBD1. CDR3 length: 17 residues. The ends lost 4 bases at V and 1 base at J; junction bases unmatched: 12. Germline CDR1 and CDR2: GTSNPN and SVGIG (reference sequence). Written as DNA, the CDR3 is TGTGCCTGGAATAAGGCAGGGGGCGTACAATCCTACAATGAGCAGTTCTTC. Translation: CAWNKAGGVQSYNEQFF.

The V and J genes are TRBV25-1 and TRBJ2-7; D is possibly TRBD2 (6 bases). This CDR3 has 9 amino acids. CDR1 and CDR2 from the germline V gene are MGHDK and SYGVNS. The CDR3 DNA sequence: TGTGGCGGGGTCTACGAGCAGTACGTC. Translating gives CGGVYEQYV.

The V gene is TRBV7-2, the J gene TRBJ2-3; 9 bases fit TRBD1. Germline lookup yields CDR1 SGHTA and CDR2 FQGNSA. This CDR3 comprises 16 residues. V lost 4 bases to trimming and J lost 5 bases; unmatched junction nucleotides: 10. For the CDR3, the DNA is TGTGCCAGCAGCTCGCAGGGGACAGGGAGGCAAGATACGCAGTATTTT. Encoded protein: CASSSQGTGRQDTQYF.

The chain combines TRBV18 with TRBJ2-1, with unresolved D. Looked up from germline, CDR1 is KGHSH and CDR2 is LQKENI. V lost 0 bases and J 6 bases, leaving 3 bases between the germline ends. The CDR3 is 12 residues long. The CDR3 DNA sequence: TGTGCCAGCTCACCACCGGCCAATGAGCAGTTCTTC. Amino acid sequence: CASSPPANEQFF.

V is TRBV28 and J is TRBJ1-2, with D hard to call. The CDR3 loop spans 14 amino acids. CDR1 and CDR2 (germline): MDHEN, SYDVKM. Trimming shortened V by 8 bases and J by 1 base, and 14 bases separated the two germline ends. The DNA of the CDR3 is TGTGCCAGCGTCATCGGCGGCATTAACTATGGCTACACCTTC. It is translated as CASVIGGINYGYTF.

The rearrangement uses TRBV11-2 and TRBJ2-5; D remains ambiguous. The ends were cut back, 4 bases at V and 5 bases at J, with 17 bases in the middle. There are 15 residues in the CDR3. From germline, CDR1 is SGHAT and CDR2 FQNNGV. The CDR3 loop reads CASSSGIIDMETQYF. In DNA form, the CDR3 reads TGTGCCAGCAGCTCAGGAATCATAGATATGGAGACCCAGTACTTC.

V usage is TRBV28 and J usage is TRBJ1-5; 7 bases agree with TRBD1. Germline V gene lookup returns CDR1 MDHEN and CDR2 SYDVKM. The CDR3 spans 15 residues. The trim removed 5 bases at V and 1 base at J, leaving 5 bases unmatched. CDR3: CASSALTGSNQPQHF. DNA for the CDR3: TGTGCCAGCAGTGCCCTGACAGGGAGCAATCAGCCCCAGCATTTT.

This chain joins TRBV27 and TRBJ2-2; 9 nucleotides align to TRBD2. Trimming removed 6 bases from V and 4 bases from J; junction bases left unmatched: 3. The germline V gene encodes CDR1 MNHEY and CDR2 SMNVEV (reference sequence). The length of the CDR3 is 14 residues. CDR3 DNA sequence: TGTGCCAGCAGCCGCGGGGGGGCCACCGGGGAGCTGTTTTTT. Translation: CASSRGGATGELFF.

The chain has TRBV9 and TRBJ1-2; 10 bases match TRBD1. CDR1 is SGDLS and CDR2 is YYNGEE in the germline V gene. The V segment lost 4 bases and the J segment 8 bases; nucleotides outside the gene matches: 5. The CDR3 has 13 residues. The CDR3 loop is CASSPGTGDGYTF. CDR3 sequence (DNA): TGTGCCAGCAGCCCGGGGACAGGGGACGGCTACACCTTC.

The CDR3: CASSQLSGGGGDTQYF. Here the CDR3 DNA reads TGTGCCAGCAGTCAGCTAAGCGGGGGGGGAGGAGATACGCAGTATTTT. The chain recombines TRBV6-6 with TRBJ2-3; 10 nucleotides line up with TRBD2. The germline gives CDR1 MNHNY, CDR2 SVGAGI (reference sequence). The CDR3 has 16 residues. V was clipped by 5 bases and J by 5 bases; unmatched bases: 10.

V gene TRBV6-5 combines with J gene TRBJ2-5; 7 nucleotides align to TRBD1. The CDR3 consists of 14 residues. CDR1 and CDR2 from the germline V gene are MNHEY and SVGAGI. With V trimmed by 0 bases and J by 4 bases, 2 bases remained unmatched. CDR3 sequence reads: CASSYSGTAETQYF. For the CDR3, the DNA is TGTGCCAGCAGTTACTCCGGGACAGCAGAGACCCAGTACTTC.

The rearrangement uses TRBV7-6 and TRBJ1-5, with a weak D call TRBD1 (5 bases). There are 16 residues in the CDR3. Trimming cost V 5 bases and J 4 bases, with 18 bases left between them. CDR1 and CDR2 (germline): SGHVS, FNYEAQ. CDR3 nucleotide sequence: TGTGCCAGCAGCCTCTCGACAGACCGATCTAATCAGCCCCAGCATTTT. It yields the protein CASSLSTDRSNQPQHF.

The chain is built from TRBV14 and TRBJ1-6; D call uncertain. The germline V gene encodes CDR1 SGHDN and CDR2 FVKESK. V gave up 1 base and J gave up 9 bases, with 16 bases separating them. This CDR3 is built from 16 residues. For the CDR3, the DNA is TGTGCCAGCAGCCAAGGAGTAACGGGTGGAAGTTCACCCCTCCACTTT. It encodes CASSQGVTGGSSPLHF.

This chain joins TRBV27 and TRBJ2-5, with D perhaps TRBD1 (6 bases). CDR1 MNHEY and CDR2 SMNVEV come from the germline V gene (reference sequence). With 0 bases removed from V and 5 bases from J, the gap between germline ends came to 13 bases. The CDR3 has 15 amino acids. The CDR3 protein is CASSLSPTGGETQYF. CDR3 sequence (DNA): TGTGCCAGCAGTTTATCCCCGACAGGCGGGGAGACCCAGTACTTC.

V is TRBV6-1 and J is TRBJ2-3; tentatively, D is TRBD2 (5 bases). Germline V gene data show CDR1 as MNHNS and CDR2 as SASEGT. The CDR3 sequence is 15 residues long. Trimming removed 6 bases at V and 0 bases at J, with 13 bases between. The CDR3 coding sequence is TGTGCCAGCAGCCCCACTAGAGAGAGCACAGATACGCAGTATTTT. Its protein is CASSPTRESTDTQYF.

The chain links TRBV6-6 to TRBJ1-6; D not resolved. This CDR3 contains 16 residues. The ends were cut back, 4 bases at V and 5 bases at J, with 15 bases in the middle. Germline V gene data show CDR1 as MNHNY and CDR2 as SVGAGI (reference sequence). CDR3 in DNA: TGTGCCAGCAGTTCATCTTTCATCGGGGATAATTCACCCCTCCACTTT. This translates into CASSSSFIGDNSPLHF.

The V call is TRBV10-2, the J call TRBJ2-1; 12 bases agree with TRBD2. The germline CDR1 and CDR2 sequences are WSHSY and SAAADI. CDR3 length: 16 amino acids. Trimming at V came to 6 bases and at J to 8 bases, leaving 11 bases not matched to a gene. The CDR3 bases are TGCGCCAGCAGACCTAGCGGGAGGGCCCGGGGAGATGAGCAGTTCTTC. Its translation is CASRPSGRARGDEQFF.

This clone appeared a few times. The chain recombines TRBV6-1 with TRBJ1-6; D unresolved. The CDR3 totals 14 residues. V lost 1 base and J lost 10, with 11 bases in between. The germline V gene encodes CDR1 MNHNS and CDR2 SASEGT. CDR3 in amino acids: CASSEGGGNSPLHF. The CDR3 nucleotides read TGTGCCAGCAGTGAAGGGGGAGGGAACTCACCCCTCCACTTT.

This rearrangement joins TRBV28 to TRBJ1-2; 7 bases agree with TRBD1. In germline, CDR1 is MDHEN, CDR2 SYDVKM. The CDR3 spans 15 residues. V lost 4 bases, J lost 8 bases, and 13 bases stayed unmatched. The CDR3 DNA sequence: TGTGCCAGCAGTTCACCGACAGGGACTAGTGAGGGCTACACCTTC. Its protein is CASSSPTGTSEGYTF.

This rearrangement joins TRBV19 to TRBJ2-3, with TRBD1 as a possible D gene (6 bases). Looked up from germline, CDR1 is LNHDA and CDR2 is SQIVND (reference sequence). The CDR3 is 16 amino acids. Trimming took off 4 bases at V and 0 bases at J, with 14 bases between the two ends. The CDR3 protein is CASSNRASVSTDTQYF. Written as DNA, the CDR3 is TGTGCCAGTAGTAACAGGGCGTCCGTTAGCACAGATACGCAGTATTTT.

The gene calls are TRBV6-5 and TRBJ2-5, with TRBD2 matching 9 bases. The trim removed 0 bases at V and 6 bases at J, leaving 8 bases unmatched. The CDR3 is 16 amino acids. CDR1 and CDR2 (germline): MNHEY, SVGAGI. CDR3: CASSYSRLAGRKTQYF. CDR3 in DNA: TGTGCCAGCAGTTACTCGCGGCTAGCGGGACGGAAGACCCAGTACTTC.

The chain carries TRBV28 and TRBJ1-2; D remains unclear. Trimming pared 1 base from V and 5 bases from J, leaving 5 bases between. The CDR3 runs to 12 residues. Germline V gene lookup returns CDR1 MDHEN and CDR2 SYDVKM. The CDR3 coding sequence is TGTGCCAGCAGTTTATTCAGATATGGCTACACCTTC. Its translation: CASSLFRYGYTF.

The chain recombines TRBV19 with TRBJ1-2; D not certain. Germline CDR1 is LNHDA and CDR2 is SQIVND (reference sequence). The CDR3 covers 13 residues. The V and J ends lost 7 bases and 4 bases respectively, with 13 bases between them. This chain's CDR3 is CASNHLAVYGYTF. CDR3 DNA sequence: TGTGCCAGTAACCATCTGGCTGTCTATGGCTACACCTTC.